The text below deals with one TCR beta chain. Its specificity is unknown. The CDR3 spans 15 residues. Trimming took 5 bases from V and 2 from J; bases not matched to a gene: 6. From germline, CDR1 is SGHVS and CDR2 FNYEAQ. The sample originates from a study of T cell repertoires in cytomegalovirus infection. TCRdb recomputed calls from the reads with MiXCR, one row per CDR3 protein. Altogether hundreds of thousands of distinct CDR3 sequences are present, around 30% being singletons, with the ten largest covering approximately 18%. Overall study results and limits: CMV carriers with the relevant HLA were identified by cumulative public TCR beta family frequency.

This chain joins TRBV7-6 and TRBJ2-3; TRBD2 aligns across 8 bases. The source was cultured PBMCs, collected from culture after CMV antigen stimulation. The sequence was collected from a human donor in good health (CMV status not recorded). Some clones in this sample may be carry-over from other donors' samples. The CDR3 here is CASSRGGGVTDTQYF. DNA for the CDR3: TGTGCCAGCAGCCGGGGGGGGGGGGTCACAGATACGCAGTATTTT.